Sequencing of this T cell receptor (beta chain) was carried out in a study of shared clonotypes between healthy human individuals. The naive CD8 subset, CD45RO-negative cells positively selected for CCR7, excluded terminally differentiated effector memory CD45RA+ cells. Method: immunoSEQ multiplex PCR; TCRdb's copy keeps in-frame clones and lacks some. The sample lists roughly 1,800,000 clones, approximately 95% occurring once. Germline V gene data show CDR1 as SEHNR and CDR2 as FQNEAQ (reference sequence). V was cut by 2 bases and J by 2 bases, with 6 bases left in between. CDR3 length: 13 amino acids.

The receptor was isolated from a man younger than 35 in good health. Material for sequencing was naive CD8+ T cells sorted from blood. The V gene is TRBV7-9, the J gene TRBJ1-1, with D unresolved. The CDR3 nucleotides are TGTGCCAGCAGCTTACTGGAAAACACTGAAGCTTTCTTT. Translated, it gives CASSLLENTEAFF.